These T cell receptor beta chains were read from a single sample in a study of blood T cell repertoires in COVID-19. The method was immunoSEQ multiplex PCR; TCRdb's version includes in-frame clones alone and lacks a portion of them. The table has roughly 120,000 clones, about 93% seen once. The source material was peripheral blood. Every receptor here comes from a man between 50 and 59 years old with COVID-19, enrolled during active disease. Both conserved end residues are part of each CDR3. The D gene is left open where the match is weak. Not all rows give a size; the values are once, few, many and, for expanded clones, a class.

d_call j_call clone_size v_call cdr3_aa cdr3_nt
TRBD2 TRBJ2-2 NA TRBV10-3 CAISELPLTSGRADGELFF TGTGCCATCAGTGAGCTTCCCCTGACTAGCGGGAGGGCCGACGGGGAGCTGTTTTTT
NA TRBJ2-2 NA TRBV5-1 CASSNGRGTGELFF TGCGCCAGCAGTAATGGGCGGGGCACCGGGGAGCTGTTTTTT
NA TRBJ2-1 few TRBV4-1 CASSQVILRGNEQFF TGCGCCAGCAGCCAAGTTATCCTGCGGGGCAATGAGCAGTTCTTC
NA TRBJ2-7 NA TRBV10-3 CAISESYTSTDEQYF TGTGCCATCAGTGAGTCTTATACGTCAACGGACGAGCAGTACTTC
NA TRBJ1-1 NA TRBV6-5 CATLWQGTEAFF TGTGCCACCCTGTGGCAGGGAACTGAAGCTTTCTTT
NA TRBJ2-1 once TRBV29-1 CSVSGANEQFF TGCAGCGTTAGTGGGGCCAATGAGCAGTTCTTC
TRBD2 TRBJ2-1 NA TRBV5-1 CASSLDGRVGNEQFF TGCGCCAGCAGCTTGGACGGGAGGGTGGGGAATGAGCAGTTCTTC
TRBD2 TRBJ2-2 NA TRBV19 CASTPVGGRASTGELFF TGTGCCAGTACCCCGGTTGGGGGGAGGGCGTCCACCGGGGAGCTGTTTTTT
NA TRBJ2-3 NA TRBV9 CASSVAGDFADTQYF TGTGCCAGCAGCGTAGCAGGGGATTTTGCAGATACGCAGTATTTT
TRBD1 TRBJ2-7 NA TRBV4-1 CASSPPGTGRSRLYF TGCGCCAGCAGCCCCCCCGGGACAGGGAGATCGAGGCTGTACTTC
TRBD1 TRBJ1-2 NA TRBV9 CASSVGTGGGFDYGYTF TGTGCCAGCAGCGTAGGGACAGGGGGGGGTTTCGACTATGGCTACACCTTC